Listed below are T cell receptor beta chains from one sample, sequenced in a study of early T cells in non-severe SARS-CoV-2 infection. TCRdb recomputed calls from the 5' RACE reads with MiXCR, one row per CDR3 protein. There are about 69,000 distinct CDR3 sequences in the sample; roughly 4.5% occur only once, and approximately 3.7% lies in the top ten. The material sequenced was whole blood, taken at baseline. The receptors stem from an adult who was a healthcare worker with PCR-confirmed SARS-CoV-2 infection or an uninfected control (not recorded which). The donor label of this sample is uncertain. The CDR3 runs from the conserved cysteine through the conserved F or W. The D gene is left open where the match is weak. The size entry is marked missing in some rows and otherwise reads once, few, many or a size class.

D gene: TRBD1; clone size: many; J gene: TRBJ2-3; V gene: TRBV7-9; CDR3 protein: CASSTYRGAMGTDTQYF; CDR3 DNA: TGTGCCAGCAGTACCTACAGGGGGGCGATGGGCACAGATACGCAGTATTTT
D gene: TRBD2; clone size: few; J gene: TRBJ2-5; V gene: TRBV7-8; CDR3 protein: CASSLVGLAAKQETQYF; CDR3 DNA: TGTGCCAGCAGCTTAGTAGGACTAGCGGCCAAGCAAGAGACCCAGTACTTC
D gene: .; clone size: many; J gene: TRBJ1-3; V gene: TRBV7-3; CDR3 protein: CASSPQGNSGNTIYF; CDR3 DNA: TGTGCCAGCAGCCCTCAGGGAAACTCTGGAAACACCATATATTTT
D gene: TRBD1; clone size: many; J gene: TRBJ2-2; V gene: TRBV6-5; CDR3 protein: CASRRDRGLRTGELFF; CDR3 DNA: TGTGCCAGCAGGAGAGACAGGGGGCTAAGAACCGGGGAGCTGTTTTTT
D gene: .; clone size: .; J gene: TRBJ1-1; V gene: TRBV10-2; CDR3 protein: CATLETDSAFF; CDR3 DNA: TGCGCCACATTGGAGACTGATTCGGCTTTCTTT
D gene: .; clone size: many; J gene: TRBJ2-7; V gene: TRBV11-2; CDR3 protein: CASSLAWNPVGSYEQYF; CDR3 DNA: TGTGCCAGCAGCTTAGCATGGAACCCGGTTGGATCCTACGAGCAGTACTTC
D gene: .; clone size: many; J gene: TRBJ2-4; V gene: TRBV7-2; CDR3 protein: CASSDQLFTGYF; CDR3 DNA: TGTGCCAGCAGCGATCAGCTCTTTACGGGGTACTTC
D gene: .; clone size: many; J gene: TRBJ2-2; V gene: TRBV2; CDR3 protein: CASSKSTGELFF; CDR3 DNA: TGTGCCAGCAGTAAGTCCACCGGGGAGCTGTTTTTT
D gene: TRBD1; clone size: few; J gene: TRBJ1-6; V gene: TRBV3-1; CDR3 protein: CASSQDRAYNSPLHF; CDR3 DNA: TGTGCCAGCAGCCAGGACAGGGCTTATAATTCACCCCTCCACTTT
D gene: TRBD2; clone size: many; J gene: TRBJ2-1; V gene: TRBV29-1; CDR3 protein: CSVEEVEAGGFYNEQFF; CDR3 DNA: TGCAGCGTTGAAGAAGTCGAAGCGGGGGGGTTTTACAATGAGCAGTTCTTC
D gene: .; clone size: many; J gene: TRBJ1-6; V gene: TRBV28; CDR3 protein: CASSWRLYSPLHF; CDR3 DNA: TGTGCCAGCAGTTGGAGACTCTATTCACCCCTCCACTTT
D gene: .; clone size: many; J gene: TRBJ1-4; V gene: TRBV15; CDR3 protein: CATSRDPGATNEKLFF; CDR3 DNA: TGTGCCACCAGCAGAGATCCGGGGGCAACTAATGAAAAACTGTTTTTT
D gene: TRBD1; clone size: many; J gene: TRBJ1-2; V gene: TRBV7-9; CDR3 protein: CASSSGQGKGYTF; CDR3 DNA: TGTGCCAGCAGTTCAGGACAGGGAAAAGGCTACACCTTC
D gene: TRBD1; clone size: many; J gene: TRBJ2-2; V gene: TRBV6-1; CDR3 protein: CASRVQGQVLTGELFF; CDR3 DNA: TGTGCCAGCAGGGTCCAGGGACAGGTCTTGACCGGGGAGCTGTTTTTT
D gene: TRBD1; clone size: .; J gene: TRBJ2-7; V gene: TRBV4-3; CDR3 protein: CASSQTDRGYDEQYF; CDR3 DNA: TGCGCCAGCAGCCAGACCGACAGGGGGTACGACGAGCAGTACTTC